A selection of T cell receptor beta chains follows, all from one sample in a study of patients and donors after allogeneic stem cell transplantation. TCRdb itself ran the RT-PCR reads through MiXCR, one entry per CDR3 protein. The sample contains 84,000 or so distinct CDR3 sequences, around 48% of which appear only once. Sequencing was carried out using blood, either unsorted or a sorted T cell fraction (not recorded which). The source is a human donor who was either an allogeneic HSCT recipient or a stem cell or donor lymphocyte infusion donor (not recorded which). It is not recorded whose cells these are; they may come from a transplant donor. The CDR3 runs from the conserved cysteine through the conserved F or W.

TRBV4-1 | 16 | CASSQDRQGANYGYTF
TRBV7-9 | 13 | CASSLAGGEGYTF
TRBV15 | 14 | CATSRDRTDTEAFF
TRBV21-1 | 16 | CASVVKTPYSNQPQHF
TRBV29-1 | 15 | CSVVSVAGTAIKAFF
TRBV5-1 | 14 | CASSLDGGPQPQHF
TRBV29-1 | 14 | CSVLLGTAKSPLHF
TRBV27 | 14 | CASSFLARTDTQYF
TRBV20-1 | 16 | CSARSGTGGMNTEAFF
TRBV10-3 | 14 | CAISETDIRYEQYF
TRBV5-1 | 14 | CASSTLRAAEEAFF
TRBV7-9 | 15 | CASTPGWTATGELFF
TRBV12-3/TRBV12-4 | 12 | CASKGGGPEAFF